This T cell receptor (beta chain) is from a study of blood T cell repertoires in COVID-19. In the study overall: Acute-phase and convalescent COVID-19 samples originated in the United States, Italy and Spain. Nucleic acid was either cDNA or gDNA, and it came from T cells, B-cell-depleted T cells, or PBMCs.

The authors' processing: Estimated nucleated cell counts came from reference gene primer amplification. Some clones are missing from TCRdb's copy, which holds only in-frame ones; the method was immunoSEQ multiplex PCR. V, J and clone size are taken as reported in that table, and D and trimming were inferred from the DNA itself. Of about 190,000 clones in the sample, roughly 80% were seen once. The V gene end was trimmed by 7 bases and the J gene end by 0 bases; junction bases not matched to a gene: 7. The CDR3 spans 15 residues. The germline gives CDR1 SNHLY, CDR2 FYNNEI. The sequence came from a woman aged 45-65 years with acute or convalescent COVID-19. The sequenced sample consisted of peripheral blood. The chain carries TRBV2 and TRBJ2-3, with 7 positions matching TRBD2. The CDR3 spells CASIRLAASTDTQYF. The CDR3, as DNA: TGTGCCAGCATTAGACTAGCTGCTAGCACAGATACGCAGTATTTT.